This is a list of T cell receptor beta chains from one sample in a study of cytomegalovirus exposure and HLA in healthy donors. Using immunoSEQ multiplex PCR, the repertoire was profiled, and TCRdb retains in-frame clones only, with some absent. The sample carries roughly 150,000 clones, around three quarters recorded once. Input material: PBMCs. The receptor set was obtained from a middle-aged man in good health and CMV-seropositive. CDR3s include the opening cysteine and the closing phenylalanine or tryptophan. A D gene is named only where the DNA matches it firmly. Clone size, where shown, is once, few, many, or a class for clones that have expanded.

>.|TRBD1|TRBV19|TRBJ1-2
CASSMVIAGTGGPFEHGYTF
TGTGCCAGTAGTATGGTGATTGCGGGGACAGGGGGCCCCTTTGAACATGGCTACACCTTC
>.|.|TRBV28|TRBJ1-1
CASSLGARRNTEAFF
TGTGCCAGCAGTTTAGGGGCGCGGAGGAACACTGAAGCTTTCTTT
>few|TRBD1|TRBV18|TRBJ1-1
CASSSQGHTEAFF
TGTGCCAGCTCATCACAGGGGCACACTGAAGCTTTCTTT
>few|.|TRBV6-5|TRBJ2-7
CASTRLNEQYF
TGTGCCAGCACCCGGTTAAACGAGCAGTACTTC
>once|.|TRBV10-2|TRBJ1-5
CASSEQGGQPQHF
TGCGCCAGCAGTGAGCAGGGTGGGCAGCCCCAGCATTTT
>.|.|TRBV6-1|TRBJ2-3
CASIDSPFSTDTQYF
TGTGCCAGCATAGACAGCCCCTTCAGCACAGATACGCAGTATTTT
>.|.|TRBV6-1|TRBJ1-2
CASRAEGDGYTF
TGTGCCAGCAGGGCCGAGGGGGATGGCTACACCTTC
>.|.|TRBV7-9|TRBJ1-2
CASSLVGEANYGYTF
TGTGCCAGCAGCTTAGTGGGGGAGGCTAACTATGGCTACACCTTC
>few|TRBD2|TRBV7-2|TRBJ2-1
CASSLVAGDYNEQFF
TGTGCCAGCAGCTTAGTAGCGGGAGACTACAATGAGCAGTTCTTC
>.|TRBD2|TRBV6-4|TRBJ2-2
CASTKSGLADLANTGELFF
TGTGCCAGCACCAAGAGTGGACTAGCGGATCTAGCGAACACCGGGGAGCTGTTTTTT
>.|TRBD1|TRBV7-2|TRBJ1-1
CASSLVGQGTGEAFF
TGTGCCAGCAGCTTAGTGGGACAGGGGACGGGTGAAGCTTTCTTT
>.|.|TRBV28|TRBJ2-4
CASSFPPTSDIQYF
TGTGCCAGCAGTTTTCCCCCTACAAGCGACATTCAGTACTTC
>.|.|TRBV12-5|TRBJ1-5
CASGPGLWQPQHF
TGTGCTAGTGGTCCCGGACTGTGGCAGCCCCAGCATTTT
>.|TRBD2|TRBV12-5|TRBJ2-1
CASGLTGLAGEEQFF
TGTGCTAGTGGTCTAACCGGGCTAGCGGGAGAGGAGCAGTTCTTC
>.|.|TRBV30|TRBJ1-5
CAWSGTPGAHQPQHF
TGTGCCTGGAGTGGAACCCCAGGGGCCCACCAGCCCCAGCATTTT
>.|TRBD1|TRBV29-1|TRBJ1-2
CSVTGGQGTNYGYTF
TGCAGCGTTACCGGGGGACAGGGAACTAACTATGGCTACACCTTC
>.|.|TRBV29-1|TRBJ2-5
CSVVSREFQETQYF
TGCAGCGTTGTATCCAGGGAATTCCAAGAGACCCAGTACTTC
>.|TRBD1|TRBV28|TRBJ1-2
CASSRQGRGYGYTF
TGTGCCAGCAGTCGACAGGGGAGGGGGTATGGCTACACCTTC
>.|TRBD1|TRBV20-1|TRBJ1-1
CSASRDREAFF
TGCAGTGCTAGTCGGGACAGGGAAGCTTTCTTT
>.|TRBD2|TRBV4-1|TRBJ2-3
CASSQKLASGADTQYF
TGCGCCAGCAGCCAGAAACTAGCGTCGGGAGCAGATACGCAGTATTTT
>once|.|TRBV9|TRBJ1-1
CASSATGGDTEAFF
TGTGCCAGCAGCGCGACCGGGGGGGACACTGAAGCTTTCTTT
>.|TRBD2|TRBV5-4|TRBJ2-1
CASSRSSGRNPDEQFF
TGTGCCAGCAGCCGGTCATCCGGGAGGAACCCGGATGAGCAGTTCTTC
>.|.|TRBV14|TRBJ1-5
CASSQDENQPQHF
TGTGCCAGCAGCCAAGACGAGAATCAGCCCCAGCATTTT
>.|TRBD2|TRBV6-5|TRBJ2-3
CASSYQLAGGSDTQYF
TGTGCCAGCAGTTACCAACTAGCGGGGGGGTCGGATACGCAGTATTTT
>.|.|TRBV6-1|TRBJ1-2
CASSSTRGGYTF
TGTGCCAGCAGTTCAACTAGGGGGGGCTACACCTTC
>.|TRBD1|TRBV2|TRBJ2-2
CASSDWDRGAGELFF
TGTGCCAGCAGTGATTGGGACAGGGGGGCCGGGGAGCTGTTTTTT
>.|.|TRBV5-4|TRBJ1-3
CASSLDSRSGNTIYF
TGTGCCAGCAGCTTGGATAGTCGCTCTGGAAACACCATATATTTT
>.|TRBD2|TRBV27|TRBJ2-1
CASSLLGLAGDGSYNEQFF
TGTGCCAGCAGTTTATTGGGACTAGCGGGAGATGGTTCCTACAATGAGCAGTTCTTC
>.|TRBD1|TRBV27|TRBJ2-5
CASSPGQGLILETQYF
TGTGCCAGCAGTCCAGGACAGGGTCTGATATTGGAGACCCAGTACTTC
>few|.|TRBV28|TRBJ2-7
CASSYPSSYEQYF
TGTGCCAGCAGTTACCCGAGCTCCTACGAGCAGTACTTC
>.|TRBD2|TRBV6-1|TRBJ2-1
CASTGGSYNEQFF
TGTGCCAGCACGGGGGGGTCCTACAATGAGCAGTTCTTC
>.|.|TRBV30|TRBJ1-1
CAWSSGFVNTEAFF
TGTGCCTGGAGTTCAGGGTTCGTGAACACTGAAGCTTTCTTT
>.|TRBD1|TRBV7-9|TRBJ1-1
CASSFRDRGGTEAFF
TGTGCCAGCAGCTTCCGGGACAGGGGAGGGACTGAAGCTTTCTTT
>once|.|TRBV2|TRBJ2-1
CASSDRGHEQFF
TGTGCCAGCAGTGACAGGGGCCATGAGCAGTTCTTC
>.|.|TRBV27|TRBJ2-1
CASSLRPLLTLSSYNEQFF
TGTGCCAGCAGTTTGCGCCCCCTGCTCACCCTGAGCTCCTACAATGAGCAGTTCTTC
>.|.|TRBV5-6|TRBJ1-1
CASSLVGGARNTEAFF
TGTGCCAGCAGCTTGGTGGGGGGGGCGAGGAACACTGAAGCTTTCTTT
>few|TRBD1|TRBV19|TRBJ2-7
CASSIGGQATYEQYF
TGTGCCAGTAGTATAGGGGGACAGGCAACCTACGAGCAGTACTTC
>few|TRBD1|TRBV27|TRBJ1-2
CASRWSRGHSYGYTF
TGTGCCAGCAGGTGGTCCAGGGGGCATAGCTATGGCTACACCTTC
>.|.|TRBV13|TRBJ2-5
CASSSRDYQETQYF
TGTGCCAGCAGCTCTCGGGACTACCAAGAGACCCAGTACTTC
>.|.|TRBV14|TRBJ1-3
CASSLNRVGNTIYF
TGTGCCAGCAGCTTAAACAGGGTTGGAAACACCATATATTTT
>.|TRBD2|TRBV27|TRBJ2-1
CASSLTGGILYNEQFF
TGTGCCAGCAGTTTGACCGGGGGGATTCTCTACAATGAGCAGTTCTTC
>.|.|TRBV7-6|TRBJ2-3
CASSLMQGRPTDTQYF
TGTGCCAGCAGCTTAATGCAGGGGCGTCCCACAGATACGCAGTATTTT
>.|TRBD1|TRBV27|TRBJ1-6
CASSLQGQGGLLALHF
TGTGCCAGCAGTTTACAGGGACAGGGGGGACTTCTGGCCCTCCACTTT
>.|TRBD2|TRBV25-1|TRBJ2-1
CASSRYIGTSGDNEQFF
TGTGCCAGCAGCAGATACATCGGGACTAGCGGGGACAATGAGCAGTTCTTC
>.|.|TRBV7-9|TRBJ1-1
CASSTGGNTEAFF
TGTGCCAGCAGCACCGGGGGGAACACTGAAGCTTTCTTT
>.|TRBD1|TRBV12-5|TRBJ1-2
CASGRTRDRSYTF
TGTGCTAGTGGGCGCACAAGGGACAGGAGCTACACCTTC
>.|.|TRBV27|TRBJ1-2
CASSTFPGVNYGYTF
TGTGCCAGCAGCACCTTCCCCGGGGTTAACTATGGCTACACCTTC
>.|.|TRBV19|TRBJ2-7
CASSPGLPYEQYF
TGTGCCAGTAGTCCTGGACTGCCCTACGAGCAGTACTTC
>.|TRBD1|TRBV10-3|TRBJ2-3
CAIRVGTGGEDTQYF
TGTGCCATCAGGGTCGGGACAGGGGGCGAAGATACGCAGTATTTT
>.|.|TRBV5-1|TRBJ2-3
CASSPTGQSTDTQYF
TGCGCCAGCAGCCCTACAGGACAGAGCACAGATACGCAGTATTTT
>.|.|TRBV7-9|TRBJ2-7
CASRFSGGDEQYF
TGTGCCAGCAGATTTAGCGGAGGGGACGAGCAGTACTTC
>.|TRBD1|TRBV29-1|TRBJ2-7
CSVVQGIYLSSYEQYF
TGCAGCGTTGTACAGGGGATTTACCTCAGCTCCTACGAGCAGTACTTC
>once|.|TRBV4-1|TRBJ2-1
CASSLAGTYPDNEQFF
TGCGCCAGCAGTCTAGCCGGGACATACCCTGACAATGAGCAGTTCTTC